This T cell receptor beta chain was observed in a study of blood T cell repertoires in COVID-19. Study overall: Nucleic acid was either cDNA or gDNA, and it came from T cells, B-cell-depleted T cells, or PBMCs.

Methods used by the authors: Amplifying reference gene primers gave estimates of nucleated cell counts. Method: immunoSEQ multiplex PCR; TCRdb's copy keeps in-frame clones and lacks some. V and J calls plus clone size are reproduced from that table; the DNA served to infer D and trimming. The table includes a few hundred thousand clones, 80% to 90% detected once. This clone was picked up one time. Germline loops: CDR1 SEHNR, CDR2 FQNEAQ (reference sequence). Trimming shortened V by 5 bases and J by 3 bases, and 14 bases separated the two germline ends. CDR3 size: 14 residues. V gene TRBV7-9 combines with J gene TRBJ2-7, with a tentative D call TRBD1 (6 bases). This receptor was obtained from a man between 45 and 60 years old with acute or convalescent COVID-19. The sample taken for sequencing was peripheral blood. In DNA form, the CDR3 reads TGTGCCAGCAGCCCCGGACAGTCCCTCTACGAGCAGTACTTC. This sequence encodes CASSPGQSLYEQYF.